This T cell receptor (beta chain) is from a study of T cells after yellow fever vaccination. Per germline, CDR1 MNHEY and CDR2 SVGEGT. The CDR3 is 16 residues long. Losses at the gene ends were 6 bases for V and 0 bases for J; bases not matched to a gene: 4. This clonotype showed up just a few times. The antigen remains unidentified. TCRdb analysed the 5' RACE reads with MiXCR anew, one entry per CDR3 protein. The sample gives hundreds of thousands of distinct CDR3 sequences, 6.2% of which show up once; approximately 15% is in the top ten. Findings and caveats of the study: CD4 and CD8 compartments shared a small share of clonotypes. Contaminants from the bulk population, in the form of abundant clonotypes, could be found in FACS-sorted repertoires. Weaker overall was a secondary response that nonetheless peaked faster, on day 5 versus 15.

The rearrangement uses TRBV6-2 or TRBV6-3 and TRBJ2-2; TRBD2 agrees at 10 bases. The receptor comes from a man in his thirties or forties who received the YFV17D yellow fever vaccine. The sample was PBMCs, taken 5 days after the yellow fever booster vaccination. This CDR3 reads CASSSTSGTNTGELFF. The DNA of the CDR3 is TGTGCCAGCAGCTCTACTAGCGGGACGAACACCGGGGAGCTGTTTTTT.